The 10 T cell receptor beta chains in this list originate from one sample, sequenced in a study of shared clonotypes between healthy human individuals. Assay used: immunoSEQ multiplex PCR; TCRdb lists only in-frame clones, some missing. The repertoire holds about 1 million clones, with under 80% as singletons. Material for sequencing was memory CD4+ T cells sorted from blood. The subset was: CD45RA-negative fraction. The receptors derive from a young man in good health.

J is TRBJ2-1 and V is TRBV30; 8 positions match TRBD1. In germline, CDR1 is GTSNPN, CDR2 SVGIG (reference sequence). With 0 bases clipped from V and 10 bases from J, the junction kept 14 bases outside the gene matches. There are 16 residues in the CDR3. CDR3 residues: CAWSVNRPDREAEQFF. The CDR3 DNA sequence: TGTGCCTGGAGTGTAAACCGGCCGGACAGGGAGGCCGAGCAGTTCTTC.

The CDR3 loop is CASSPRDSNTLNTEAFF. Written as DNA, the CDR3 is TGTGCCAGCTCACCGAGGGACAGCAACACCTTGAACACTGAAGCTTTCTTT. The chain employs TRBV18 and TRBJ1-1, with TRBD1 matching over 7 bases. The CDR3 spans 17 residues. Germline values: CDR1 KGHSH, CDR2 LQKENI. J was trimmed by 0 bases and V by 3 bases; bases with no gene match: 10.

On this clone: At the DNA level, this CDR3 is encoded by other sequences in the same sample as well. The V gene is TRBV5-1, the J gene TRBJ1-1; D ambiguous. V shed 1 base and J shed 1 base, with 5 bases lying between them. The CDR3 has 13 amino acids. Per germline, CDR1 SGHRS and CDR2 YFSETQ. The CDR3 nucleotides are TGCGCCAGCAGCTTGACAGCGAACACTGAAGCTTTCTTT. Its protein product is CASSLTANTEAFF.

The sample holds one count of this clone. This rearrangement joins TRBV11-2 to TRBJ2-3; D gene unclear. CDR3 length equals 13 residues. Germline V CDR1 and CDR2: SGHAT, FQNNGV. Trimming took 8 bases from V and 5 from J, leaving 14 bases between them. Here the CDR3 reads CASSSGVGDTQYF. The CDR3 DNA follows: TGTGCCAGCTCCTCGGGCGTTGGAGATACGCAGTATTTT. The whole variable domain, remainder taken from reference TRBV11-2 and TRBJ2-3, is EAGVAQSPRYKIIEKRQSVAFWCNPISGHATLYWYQQILGQGPKLLIQFQNNGVVDDSQLPKDRFSAERLKGVDSTLKIQPAKLEDSAVYLCASSSGVGDTQYFGPGTRLTVL.

The chain couples TRBV2 to TRBJ2-1, with 7 nucleotides matching TRBD2. With V trimmed by 7 bases and J by 7 bases, 7 bases remained unmatched. The CDR3 contains 13 residues. Germline V gene lookup returns CDR1 SNHLY and CDR2 FYNNEI. CDR3 sequence (DNA): TGTGCCAGCAAACGGGAGGCGAATAATGAGCAGTTCTTC. Translation gives CASKREANNEQFF.

This sequence joins TRBV5-6 and TRBJ1-1; 7 bases line up with TRBD1. V trimming: 6 bases; J trimming: 1 base; junction bases outside the gene matches: 6. Germline loops: CDR1 SGHDT, CDR2 YYEEEE. This CDR3 is 14 amino acids long. The CDR3 sequence: CASISDRWNTEAFF. In nucleotides, the CDR3 is TGTGCCAGCATCTCGGACAGGTGGAACACTGAAGCTTTCTTT.

The V gene is TRBV7-3, the J gene TRBJ2-3, with a tentative D call TRBD1 (5 bases). Looked up from germline, CDR1 is SGHTA and CDR2 is FQGTGA. The V end was cut by 5 bases, the J end by 4 bases, with 13 bases between. The CDR3 is made up of 14 amino acids. The chain's CDR3 is CASSPQGSSDTQYF. CDR3 bases: TGTGCCAGCAGCCCTCAGGGTAGCTCAGATACGCAGTATTTT. Full variable domain (rest looked up from reference TRBV7-3 and TRBJ2-3): GAGVSQTPSNKVTEKGKYVELRCDPISGHTALYWYRQSLGQGPEFLIYFQGTGAADDSGLPNDRFFAVRPEGSVSTLKIQRTERGDSAVYLCASSPQGSSDTQYFGPGTRLTVL.

This clone has just a few counts. A clone one base away is much larger, so this may be a read error. The gene calls are TRBV27 and TRBJ2-2; 9 nucleotides agree with TRBD2. This CDR3 has 16 amino acids. Germline V gene lookup returns CDR1 MNHEY and CDR2 SMNVEV (reference sequence). Trimming at V came to 5 bases and at J to 6 bases, leaving 10 bases not matched to a gene. CDR3 sequence reads: CASSETGGGASGELFF. The CDR3 coding sequence is TGTGCCAGCAGTGAGACTGGCGGGGGGGCCTCCGGGGAGCTGTTTTTT.

The chain recombines TRBV7-9 with TRBJ2-1, with D unclear. CDR1 SEHNR and CDR2 FQNEAQ come from the germline V gene (reference sequence). This CDR3 comprises 15 residues. Trimming cost V 1 base and J 2 bases, with 9 bases left between them. The CDR3 sequence: CASSLEGGTYNEQFF. The CDR3 nucleotides are TGTGCCAGCAGCTTAGAGGGTGGGACCTACAATGAGCAGTTCTTC.

The CDR3 protein is CASSATSGRYTEAFF. The CDR3 DNA reads TGTGCCAGCAGCGCAACCAGTGGCCGATACACTGAAGCTTTCTTT. V is TRBV2 and J is TRBJ1-1; D is unclear. Germline lookup yields CDR1 SNHLY and CDR2 FYNNEI. The CDR3 sequence is 15 residues long. With 6 bases removed from V and 3 bases from J, the gap between germline ends came to 17 bases.